Presented here are 23 T cell receptor beta chains from one specimen sequenced in a study of blood T cells in healthy people across ages (dated by TCRdb to about 2015). Libraries were built with 5' RACE. Sequencing used an Illumina HiSeq 2500. A second PCR of roughly 6 to 12 cycles was run with a J-beta primer mix and a sample-barcoded 5' primer. The public reads were run again by TCRdb, first through fastp at Q25 and then through MiXCR, and only productive beta chains were kept. CDR3 protein duplicates are merged, each entry listing the most common genes and DNA. The sample table contains more than 500,000 distinct CDR3 sequences; only one count was recorded for 25% to 30% of them. The ten largest clones capture around a sixth of the sample. Sequences were obtained from blood. The receptors were sampled from a woman between 65 and 79 years old in good health.

The sample holds a few counts of this clonotype. The chain uses TRBV11-2 and TRBJ2-1, with D perhaps TRBD2 (6 bases). V was trimmed by 3 bases and J by 7 bases, leaving 19 bases between them. Germline values: CDR1 SGHAT, CDR2 FQNNGV. The CDR3 length is 16 residues. DNA of the CDR3: TGTGCCAGCAGCTTCGGGGCGGGGTCAATGCGGAATGAGCAGTTCTTC. Translating it yields CASSFGAGSMRNEQFF. The full variable domain, completed using reference TRBV11-2 and TRBJ2-1, is EAGVAQSPRYKIIEKRQSVAFWCNPISGHATLYWYQQILGQGPKLLIQFQNNGVVDDSQLPKDRFSAERLKGVDSTLKIQPAKLEDSAVYLCASSFGAGSMRNEQFFGPGTRLTVL.

This clonotype was counted between two and nine times. The genes are TRBV28 and TRBJ1-3; 7 bases align to TRBD1. Germline values: CDR1 MDHEN, CDR2 SYDVKM. With 6 bases clipped from V and 8 bases from J, the junction kept 10 bases outside the gene matches. This CDR3 comprises 14 residues. For the CDR3, the DNA is TGTGCCAGCAGCAAGGGACAGCGCGCGGACACCATATATTTT. Encoded protein: CASSKGQRADTIYF.

This clonotype occurred many times. One end of the junction varies from germline; a read error may be responsible. The genes are TRBV6-2 or TRBV6-3 and TRBJ2-7; 8 nucleotides agree with TRBD1. From germline, CDR1 is MNHEY and CDR2 SVGEGT. The length of the CDR3 is 15 residues. The CDR3 DNA sequence: TGTGCCAGCAGTCACTCGGGGACAGGAGTGGACGAGCAGTACTTC. This codes for CASSHSGTGVDEQYF.

The genes are TRBV20-1 and TRBJ1-6, with D perhaps matching TRBD1 (5 bases). V was pared by 2 bases and J by 7 bases, with 9 bases between. The V gene's germline CDR1 is DFQATT and CDR2 SNEGSKA (reference sequence). The CDR3 runs 13 residues. CDR3 region: CSARMGGNSPLHF. The CDR3 DNA follows: TGCAGTGCTAGAATGGGGGGAAATTCACCCCTCCACTTT.

V usage is TRBV7-2 and J usage is TRBJ2-5; TRBD1 matches 8 bases. Near its end, the DNA agrees better with TRBJ2-1, so the J call may be wrong. CDR1 is SGHTA and CDR2 is FQGNSA in the germline V gene. The CDR3 runs to 14 residues. The CDR3 loop reads CASSGRDRLIEQFF. Written as DNA, the CDR3 is TGTGCCAGCAGCGGAAGGGACAGGTTAATTGAGCAGTTCTTC.

The chain combines TRBV20-1 with TRBJ2-1, with TRBD2 matching 10 bases. This CDR3 is 14 amino acids long. CDR1 DFQATT and CDR2 SNEGSKA come from the germline V gene (reference sequence). This CDR3 is CSGQWVPSGGEQFF. In DNA form, the CDR3 reads TGCAGCGGGCAGTGGGTTCCTAGCGGGGGAGAGCAGTTCTTC.

This clonotype was recorded a few times. The chain has TRBV2 and TRBJ2-5; 10 bases match TRBD2. Germline CDR1 reads SNHLY; CDR2 reads FYNNEI. This CDR3 has 17 residues. Trimming cost V 8 bases and J 1 base; bases outside gene matches: 13. The CDR3 protein is CASGGEELAGVQETQYF. The CDR3 coding sequence is TGTGCCAGCGGCGGAGAAGAGCTAGCGGGGGTCCAAGAGACCCAGTACTTC.

This clonotype has just a few counts. The chain uses TRBV20-1 and TRBJ2-1; TRBD2 agrees at 9 bases. CDR3 length equals 19 residues. Germline V gene data show CDR1 as DFQATT and CDR2 as SNEGSKA (reference sequence). The V gene end was trimmed by 6 bases and the J gene end by 3 bases; junction bases not matched to a gene: 21. CDR3 amino acids: CSARQISGGPSTLYNEQFF. DNA of the CDR3: TGCAGTGCCCGGCAGATTAGCGGGGGCCCCTCAACACTCTACAATGAGCAGTTCTTC.

V and J are TRBV7-2 and TRBJ2-5; D remains ambiguous. The DNA end lines up better with TRBJ2-1; the J call may be wrong. The CDR3 contains 15 residues. CDR1 is SGHTA and CDR2 is FQGNSA in the germline V gene. CDR3 amino acids: CASSLVGGANNEQFF. In DNA form, the CDR3 reads TGTGCCAGCAGCTTAGTTGGCGGTGCTAACAATGAGCAGTTCTTC.

The gene calls are TRBV20-1 and TRBJ2-1; D gene ambiguous. Germline values: CDR1 DFQATT, CDR2 SNEGSKA (reference sequence). There are 18 residues in the CDR3. The V end lost 2 bases, the J end lost 0 bases, and 20 bases lay between the germline ends. The CDR3 DNA reads TGCAGTGCTAGAAGTGTCGGCCTAGGACGTAGCTCCTACAATGAGCAGTTCTTC. As protein: CSARSVGLGRSSYNEQFF.

This clonotype has more than one count but fewer than ten. CDR3 region: CASSSDRVYGYTF. The CDR3 coding sequence is TGTGCCAGCAGCTCCGACAGGGTCTATGGCTACACCTTC. The chain employs TRBV7-6 and TRBJ1-2, with 7 bases identical to TRBD1. The V gene end was trimmed by 4 bases and the J gene end by 4 bases; junction bases not matched to a gene: 3. CDR1 and CDR2 from the germline V gene are SGHVS and FNYEAQ. The CDR3 is 13 residues long.

This clonotype has only a few counts. The gene calls are TRBV3-1 and TRBJ2-7, with a weak D call TRBD2 (6 bases). The V gene's germline CDR1 is LGHDT and CDR2 YNNKEL (reference sequence). The CDR3 loop spans 13 amino acids. The V and J ends lost 6 bases and 4 bases respectively, with 13 bases between them. The CDR3 DNA reads TGTGCCAGCAGTCCTTCTGGACTATACGAGCAGTACTTC. This translates into CASSPSGLYEQYF.

The CDR3 region is CASSMAGGGDTQYF. CDR3 DNA sequence: TGTGCCAGCAGTATGGCGGGAGGAGGAGATACGCAGTATTTT. The rearrangement links TRBV7-9 to TRBJ2-3; 8 nucleotides match TRBD2. Germline CDR1 and CDR2: SEHNR and FQNEAQ (reference sequence). V lost 6 bases to trimming and J lost 5 bases; unmatched junction nucleotides: 7. The CDR3 extends over 14 amino acids.

The genes are TRBV20-1 and TRBJ1-2; weak D call: TRBD1 (5 bases). V lost 6 bases and J 6 bases, leaving 17 bases between the germline ends. This CDR3 comprises 13 residues. Germline CDR1 and CDR2: DFQATT and SNEGSKA (reference sequence). Written as DNA, the CDR3 is TGCAGTGCCAGGGAGGGGTCTGGAGATGGCTACACCTTC. As protein: CSAREGSGDGYTF.

This clonotype has only one observation. The chain carries TRBV12-3 or TRBV12-4 and TRBJ2-5; D not certain. The last part of the DNA fits TRBJ2-7 better; the J call may be wrong. There are 14 residues in the CDR3. As DNA, the CDR3 is TGTGCCAGCAGTCCTCTGCGTCAATCCTACGAGCAGTACTTC. Translation: CASSPLRQSYEQYF.

To note about this clonotype: Its ends do not fully match the called genes, so a read error is possible. The chain recombines TRBV7-9 with TRBJ1-4; 8 bases align to TRBD1. CDR1 is SEHNR, CDR2 FQNEAQ, per germline (reference sequence). The CDR3 extends over 15 amino acids. This chain's CDR3 is CASSLYQGAEEKLFF. CDR3 in DNA: TGTGCCAGTAGCTTATATCAGGGGGCGGAGGAAAAACTGTTTTTT.

This clonotype occurred a few times. The rearrangement links TRBV29-1 to TRBJ1-1, with D possibly TRBD1 on 5 matching bases. The CDR3 length is 13 residues. V was trimmed by 4 bases and J by 4 bases, leaving 13 bases between them. CDR1 SQVTM and CDR2 ANQGSEA come from the germline V gene. The CDR3 nucleotides read TGCAGCGTTGGTGGCAGGGAGAGCACTGAAGCTTTCTTT. As protein: CSVGGRESTEAFF. The variable domain in full, with the rest retrieved from reference TRBV29-1 and TRBJ1-1, is SAVISQKPSRDICQRGTSLTIQCQVDSQVTMMFWYRQQPGQSLTLIATANQGSEATYESGFVIDKFPISRPNLTFSTLTVSNMSPEDSSIYLCSVGGRESTEAFFGQGTRLTVV.

The genes are TRBV7-8 and TRBJ2-5, with unresolved D. The CDR3 runs to 13 residues. The ends were cut back, 7 bases at V and 2 bases at J, with 11 bases in the middle. Looked up from germline, CDR1 is SGHVS and CDR2 is FQNEAQ. The CDR3 loop is CASTYSLQETQYF. As DNA, the CDR3 is TGTGCCAGCACCTACTCCTTGCAAGAGACCCAGTACTTC.

The chain uses TRBV20-1 and TRBJ2-3; 9 bases line up with TRBD2. Germline CDR1 is DFQATT and CDR2 is SNEGSKA (reference sequence). The CDR3 runs 17 residues. Trimming removed 5 bases from V and 4 bases from J; junction bases left unmatched: 16. This chain's CDR3 is CSAPLGLAGRRADTQYF. CDR3 bases: TGCAGTGCTCCTCTAGGGCTAGCGGGGAGAAGGGCAGATACGCAGTATTTT.

This clonotype was recorded a few times. The chain has TRBV29-1 and TRBJ1-4; D unresolved. CDR3 size: 13 residues. The V and J ends lost 7 bases and 4 bases respectively, with 13 bases between them. From germline, CDR1 is SQVTM and CDR2 ANQGSEA. The CDR3: CSAATGSNEKLFF. The CDR3 nucleotides are TGCAGCGCGGCTACGGGGAGTAATGAAAAACTGTTTTTT.

This rearrangement joins TRBV7-9 to TRBJ1-2; possibly TRBD1 for D (5 bases). Germline values: CDR1 SEHNR, CDR2 FQNEAQ (reference sequence). V lost 5 bases and J lost 8, with 18 bases in between. The CDR3 spans 14 residues. The CDR3 reads CASSRGATLGGYTF. The DNA of the CDR3 is TGTGCCAGCAGCCGAGGGGCAACCTTAGGCGGCTACACCTTC.

The gene calls are TRBV9 and TRBJ1-2, with D tentatively TRBD1 (6 bases). Germline V gene lookup returns CDR1 SGDLS and CDR2 YYNGEE. The CDR3 runs 15 residues. V lost 2 bases and J 9 bases, leaving 20 bases between the germline ends. CDR3 sequence (DNA): TGTGCCAGCAGCGTCAAGGGCAGGGGAACTAAGAGCTACACCTTC. It yields the protein CASSVKGRGTKSYTF. Supplemented by reference TRBV9 and TRBJ1-2, the full variable domain reads DSGVTQTPKHLITATGQRVTLRCSPRSGDLSVYWYQQSLDQGLQFLIQYYNGEERAKGNILERFSAQQFPDLHSELNLSSLELGDSALYFCASSVKGRGTKSYTFGSGTRLTVV.

The chain couples TRBV6-2 or TRBV6-3 to TRBJ2-1; 12 nucleotides agree with TRBD2. The V gene end was trimmed by 0 bases and the J gene end by 8 bases; junction bases not matched to a gene: 2. This CDR3 comprises 15 residues. Germline loops: CDR1 MNHEY, CDR2 SVGEGT. For the CDR3, the DNA is TGTGCCAGCAGTTACTCACTAGCGGGGGGACATGAGCAGTTCTTC. It codes for CASSYSLAGGHEQFF.